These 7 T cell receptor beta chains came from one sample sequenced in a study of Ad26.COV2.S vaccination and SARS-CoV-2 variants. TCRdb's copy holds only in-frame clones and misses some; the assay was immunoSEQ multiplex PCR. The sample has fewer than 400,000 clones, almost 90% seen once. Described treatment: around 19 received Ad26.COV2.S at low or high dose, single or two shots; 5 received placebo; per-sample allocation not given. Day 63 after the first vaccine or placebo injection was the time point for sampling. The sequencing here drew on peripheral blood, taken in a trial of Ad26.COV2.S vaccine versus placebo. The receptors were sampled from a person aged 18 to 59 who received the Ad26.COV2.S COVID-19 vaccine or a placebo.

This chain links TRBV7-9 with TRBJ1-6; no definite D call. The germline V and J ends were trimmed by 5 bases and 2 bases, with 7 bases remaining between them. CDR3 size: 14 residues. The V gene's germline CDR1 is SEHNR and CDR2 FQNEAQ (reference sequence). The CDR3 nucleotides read TGTGCCAGCAGCCCGGGTCCCTATAATTCACCCCTCCACTTT. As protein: CASSPGPYNSPLHF.

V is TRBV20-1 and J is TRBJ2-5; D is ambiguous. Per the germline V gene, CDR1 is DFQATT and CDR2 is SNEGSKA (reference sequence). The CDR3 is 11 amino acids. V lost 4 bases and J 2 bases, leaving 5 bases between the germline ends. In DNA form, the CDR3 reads TGCAGTGCTACCGGACAAGAGACCCAGTACTTC. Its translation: CSATGQETQYF.

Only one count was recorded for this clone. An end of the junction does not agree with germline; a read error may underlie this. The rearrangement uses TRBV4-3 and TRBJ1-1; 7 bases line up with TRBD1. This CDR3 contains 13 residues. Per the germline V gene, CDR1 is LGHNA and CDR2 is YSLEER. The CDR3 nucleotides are TGCGCCAGCAGCCTACAGGGGAACGCTGAAGCTTTCTTT. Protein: CASSLQGNAEAFF.

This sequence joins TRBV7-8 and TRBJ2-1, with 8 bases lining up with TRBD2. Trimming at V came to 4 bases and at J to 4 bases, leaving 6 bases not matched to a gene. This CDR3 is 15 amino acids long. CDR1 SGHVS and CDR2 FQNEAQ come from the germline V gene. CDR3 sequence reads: CASSSGLAGYNEQFF. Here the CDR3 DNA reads TGTGCCAGCAGCTCCGGACTAGCAGGGTACAATGAGCAGTTCTTC.

In DNA form, the CDR3 reads TGTGCCAGCAGTTTAAGGGGGGCCTGGGGCCGTCGGGCTTGGGACTACGAGCAGTACGTC. Amino acid sequence: CASSLRGAWGRRAWDYEQYV. The J gene is TRBJ2-7, the V gene TRBV28, with D perhaps assigned TRBD1 or TRBD2 (6 bases each). Trimming took 2 bases from V and 3 from J, leaving 29 bases between them. The CDR3 sequence is 20 residues long. Germline V gene data show CDR1 as MDHEN and CDR2 as SYDVKM.

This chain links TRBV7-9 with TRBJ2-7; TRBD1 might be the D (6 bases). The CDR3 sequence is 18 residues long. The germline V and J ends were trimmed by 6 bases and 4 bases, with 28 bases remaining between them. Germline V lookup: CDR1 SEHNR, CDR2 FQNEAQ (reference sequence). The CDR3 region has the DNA TGTGCCAGCAGTTACCCACATTTACAGGGTACCTCGGGATACGAGCAGTACGTC. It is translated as CASSYPHLQGTSGYEQYV.

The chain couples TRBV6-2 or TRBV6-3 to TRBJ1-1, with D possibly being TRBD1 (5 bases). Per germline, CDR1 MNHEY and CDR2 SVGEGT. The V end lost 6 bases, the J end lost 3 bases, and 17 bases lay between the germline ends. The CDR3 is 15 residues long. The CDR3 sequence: CASSPGHLRDTEAFF. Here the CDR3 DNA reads TGTGCCAGCAGCCCCGGACACCTTCGGGACACTGAAGCTTTCTTT.